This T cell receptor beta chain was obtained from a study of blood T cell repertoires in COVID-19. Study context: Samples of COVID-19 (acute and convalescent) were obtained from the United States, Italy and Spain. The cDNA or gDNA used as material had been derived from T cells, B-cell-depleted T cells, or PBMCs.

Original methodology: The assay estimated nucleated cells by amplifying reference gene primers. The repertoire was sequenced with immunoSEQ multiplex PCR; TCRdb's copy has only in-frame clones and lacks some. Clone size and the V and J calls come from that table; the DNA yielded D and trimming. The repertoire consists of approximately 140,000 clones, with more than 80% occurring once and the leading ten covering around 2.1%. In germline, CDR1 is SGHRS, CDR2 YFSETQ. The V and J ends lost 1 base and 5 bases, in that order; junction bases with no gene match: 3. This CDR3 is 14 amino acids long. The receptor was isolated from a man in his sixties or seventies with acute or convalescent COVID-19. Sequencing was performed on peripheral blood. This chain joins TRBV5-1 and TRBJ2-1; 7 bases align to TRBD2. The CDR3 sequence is CASSLRAGDNEQFF. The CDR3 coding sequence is TGCGCCAGCAGCTTGAGGGCGGGGGACAATGAGCAGTTCTTC.